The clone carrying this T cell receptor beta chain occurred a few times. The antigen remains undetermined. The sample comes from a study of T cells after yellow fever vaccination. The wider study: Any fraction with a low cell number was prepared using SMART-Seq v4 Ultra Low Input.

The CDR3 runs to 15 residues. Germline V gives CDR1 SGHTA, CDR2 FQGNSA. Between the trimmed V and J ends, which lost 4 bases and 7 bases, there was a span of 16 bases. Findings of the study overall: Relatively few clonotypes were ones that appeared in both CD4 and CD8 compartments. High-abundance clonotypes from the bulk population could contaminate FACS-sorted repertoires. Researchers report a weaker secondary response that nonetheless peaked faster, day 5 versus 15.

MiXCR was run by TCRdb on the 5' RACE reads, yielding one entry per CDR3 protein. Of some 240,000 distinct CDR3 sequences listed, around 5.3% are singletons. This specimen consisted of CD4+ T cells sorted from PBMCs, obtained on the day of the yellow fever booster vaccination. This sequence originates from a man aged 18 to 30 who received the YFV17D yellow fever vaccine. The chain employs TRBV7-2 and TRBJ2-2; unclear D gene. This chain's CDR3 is CASSSLGLVGGELFF. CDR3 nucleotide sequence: TGTGCCAGCAGCTCCTTGGGTTTGGTGGGCGGGGAGCTGTTTTTT.